This record looks at one TCR beta chain sequence and its context. V lost 4 bases to trimming and J lost 5 bases; unmatched junction nucleotides: 18. This CDR3 region has 18 residues. Germline CDR1 and CDR2: LGHDT and YNNKEL (reference sequence). Generated by immunoSEQ multiplex PCR, the TCRdb table keeps only in-frame clones and is missing some. The table records 120,000 or so clones, under 95% of them present only once. The data were obtained in a study of blood T cell repertoires in COVID-19. About the research overall: COVID-19 samples, acute and convalescent, were from the United States, Italy and Spain. PBMCs, B-cell-depleted T cells, or T cells were the source of the cDNA or gDNA that made up the material.

The chain employs TRBV3-1 (or the pseudogene TRBV3-2) and TRBJ2-3; 7 bases are a match to TRBD2. The source is a man in his fifties or sixties with active COVID-19. The material sequenced was peripheral blood. The CDR3 protein is CASSLDQGAGTRRDTQYF. As DNA, the CDR3 is TGTGCCAGCAGCCTAGACCAAGGAGCGGGGACCCGGAGAGATACGCAGTATTTT.